This is a list of T cell receptor beta chains from one sample in a study of blood T cell repertoires in COVID-19. Measured with immunoSEQ multiplex PCR; TCRdb has only the in-frame clones, and not every one. The table lists around 130,000 clones, under 90% of them singletons. The sequenced sample was peripheral blood. Every receptor here comes from a man between 60 and 75 years old with acute or convalescent COVID-19. Both conserved end residues are part of each CDR3. Fields, in order: V gene, D gene, clone size, J gene, CDR3 DNA, CDR3 protein. D genes are given only for firm matches. Not all rows give a size; the values are once, few, many and, for expanded clones, a class.

V: TRBV19; D: -; size: once; J: TRBJ1-1; DNA: TGTGCCAGTAGTATGAAACAGAAGGATGAAGCTTTCTTT; CDR3: CASSMKQKDEAFF
V: TRBV11-3; D: TRBD2; size: -; J: TRBJ2-1; DNA: TGTGCCAGCAGCTTAGCTAGGGGTAGCGGGATAAGTGAGCAGTTCTTC; CDR3: CASSLARGSGISEQFF
V: TRBV27; D: -; size: few; J: TRBJ2-7; DNA: TGTGCCAGCAGTTTAATAGCCCAGGGGTTCTACGAGCAGTACTTC; CDR3: CASSLIAQGFYEQYF
V: TRBV5-6; D: -; size: once; J: TRBJ1-2; DNA: TGTGCCAGCAGCTTGTTTTCAGGAGGAGGCTACACCTTC; CDR3: CASSLFSGGGYTF
V: TRBV5-1; D: -; size: -; J: TRBJ2-3; DNA: TGCGCCAGCAGCCCCGACTCCGAGATTGGGGATACGCAGTATTTT; CDR3: CASSPDSEIGDTQYF
V: TRBV29-1; D: -; size: once; J: TRBJ2-1; DNA: TGCAGCCTCCGGGGGTACAATGAGCAGTTCTTC; CDR3: CSLRGYNEQFF
V: TRBV5-1; D: -; size: -; J: TRBJ2-3; DNA: TGCGCCAGCAGCTTGGATGGAGGGGTGGGGGATACGCAGTATTTT; CDR3: CASSLDGGVGDTQYF
V: TRBV6-6; D: -; size: -; J: TRBJ1-1; DNA: TGTGCCTCTTCCCCGGGGAACACTGAAGCTTTCTTT; CDR3: CASSPGNTEAFF
V: TRBV19; D: -; size: -; J: TRBJ1-5; DNA: TGTGCCAGTAGCCCCAGCGGGGGCAATCAGCCCCAGCATTTT; CDR3: CASSPSGGNQPQHF
V: TRBV3-1/TRBV3-2; D: TRBD1; size: -; J: TRBJ2-7; DNA: TGTGCCAGCAGCCAAGGAGTCCCAGGGGGCTACGAGCAGTACTTC; CDR3: CASSQGVPGGYEQYF
V: TRBV27; D: TRBD1; size: -; J: TRBJ1-1; DNA: TGTGCCAGCAGTTTGTTATCCCCGACAGGGAAGAACACTGAAGCTTTCTTT; CDR3: CASSLLSPTGKNTEAFF